A selection of T cell receptor beta chains follows, all from one sample in a study of technical replicates of blood from several donors. The assay was immunoSEQ multiplex PCR, and TCRdb's table has in-frame clones only and misses some. The repertoire holds fewer than 85,000 clones, with about 96% as singletons. Sample: T cells isolated from PBMCs. The source of these receptors is a human donor in good health. Each CDR3 is given with its conserved first and last residue. D genes are given only for firm matches. The size field is filled for only some rows; it gives once, few, many or a size class.

NA TRBJ1-4 NA TRBV7-8 15 TGTGCCAGCAGCTCCTACAGGGTAGCTAATGAAAAACTGTTTTTT CASSSYRVANEKLFF
TRBD2 TRBJ2-7 NA TRBV28 17 TGTGCCAGCTCTGGGAGTGGTAGCGGGAGGTCTTACTACGAGCAGTACTTC CASSGSGSGRSYYEQYF
NA TRBJ2-7 NA TRBV6-5 11 TGTGCCAGCAGTCAGACTGGTGAGCAGTACTTC CASSQTGEQYF
NA TRBJ1-5 NA TRBV27 16 TGTGCCAGCAGTTCTATCCAACCTAGCCTCAGTCAGCCCCAGCATTTT CASSSIQPSLSQPQHF
NA TRBJ2-7 NA TRBV27 11 TGTGCCAGCAGTCAGTCGGGGGAGCAGTACTTC CASSQSGEQYF
NA TRBJ2-5 NA TRBV6-1 14 TGTGCCAGCAGTGAAGCGGGCATTAAAGAGACCCAGTACTTC CASSEAGIKETQYF
NA TRBJ2-1 NA TRBV28 14 TGTGCCAGCAGTTTGGAGGGTGGCCACAATGAGCAGTTCTTC CASSLEGGHNEQFF
NA TRBJ1-1 NA TRBV2 13 TGTGCCAGCAGTGAAGAGTCAGTTACCGAAGCTTTCTTT CASSEESVTEAFF
TRBD1 TRBJ1-2 NA TRBV2 15 TGTGCCAGATTACAGGGGGCTCCCCGAAACTATGGCTACACCTTC CARLQGAPRNYGYTF
TRBD1 TRBJ2-2 NA TRBV7-9 17 TGTGCCAGCAGCTTACTTTATCCGGACAGGGCATCCGGGGAGCTGTTTTTT CASSLLYPDRASGELFF
TRBD2 TRBJ2-1 NA TRBV4-2 17 TGTGCCAGCAGCCAAAGAGTTGCTGGACTAGTTTACAATGAGCAGTTCTTC CASSQRVAGLVYNEQFF
NA TRBJ2-7 NA TRBV19 14 TGTGCCAGTAGTATGCGGACAACGGGCTACGAGCAGTACTTC CASSMRTTGYEQYF
NA TRBJ2-7 NA TRBV19 14 TGTGCCAGTAGTATAATAGCGGACTCCTACGAGCAGTACTTC CASSIIADSYEQYF
TRBD1 TRBJ1-2 NA TRBV29-1 14 TGCAGCGTTGGGGACAGGGAAAGGTACTATGGCTACACCTTC CSVGDRERYYGYTF
NA TRBJ2-7 NA TRBV4-1 14 TGCGCCAGCAGCCAAGGGGGGCAGCGGTACGAGCAGTACTTC CASSQGGQRYEQYF
TRBD2 TRBJ2-1 NA TRBV9 15 TGTGCCAGCAGCGTAAGCCTAGCGGCAAACAATGAGCAGTTCTTC CASSVSLAANNEQFF
NA TRBJ2-2 NA TRBV9 16 TGTGCCAGCAGCCTCGACAGATACGCGAACACCGGGGAGCTGTTTTTT CASSLDRYANTGELFF
NA TRBJ1-1 NA TRBV4-1 17 TGCGCCAGCAGCCCCCGAGGGAAGGGCACTGGGGACACTGAAGCTTTCTTT CASSPRGKGTGDTEAFF
TRBD1 TRBJ1-3 NA TRBV18 15 TGTGCCAGCTCACTTCGACAGGGGCAAGGAAACACCATATATTTT CASSLRQGQGNTIYF
NA TRBJ1-5 NA TRBV28 15 TGTGCCAGCGCCAACCACCCAGGGTTTCGACAGCCCCAGCATTTT CASANHPGFRQPQHF
TRBD1 TRBJ1-3 once TRBV6-5 14 TGTGCCAGCAGCACAGGGGTCTCTGGAAACACCATATATTTT CASSTGVSGNTIYF
TRBD2 TRBJ2-7 NA TRBV19 14 TGTGCCAGTAGTATAACTAGCGGCTCCTACGAGCAGTACTTC CASSITSGSYEQYF
TRBD2 TRBJ2-1 NA TRBV9 15 TGTGCCAGCAGCGTAAGCGGGAGGGCCTTCAATGAGCAGTTCTTC CASSVSGRAFNEQFF
TRBD1 TRBJ2-7 NA TRBV29-1 15 TGCAGCGTTGAAGTCGGACAGGGCAGGAGCTACGAGCAGTACTTC CSVEVGQGRSYEQYF
NA TRBJ1-1 NA TRBV2 13 TGTGCCAGCAGTGATGGGCTGAACACTGAAGCTTTCTTT CASSDGLNTEAFF
TRBD2 TRBJ2-7 NA TRBV5-1 14 TGCGCCAGCAGCCCCGGACTAGCCTCCTACGAGCAGTACTTC CASSPGLASYEQYF
NA TRBJ1-5 NA TRBV28 15 TGTGCCAGCAGTTTCGGGGGGACGGGGAATCAGCCCCAGCATTTT CASSFGGTGNQPQHF
NA TRBJ2-1 NA TRBV7-2 12 TGTGCCAGCAGCCTCGGTTACAATGAGCAGTTCTTC CASSLGYNEQFF
NA TRBJ1-1 NA TRBV28 14 TGTGCCAGCATTAGCGGACTGTTGAACACTGAAGCTTTCTTT CASISGLLNTEAFF
NA TRBJ2-6 NA TRBV9 16 TGTGCCAGCAGCACCCGACGGACTACTGGGGCCAACGTCCTGACTTTC CASSTRRTTGANVLTF
TRBD2 TRBJ2-2 NA TRBV9 15 TGTGCCACCTCACTAGCGGGAGTTTGGACCGGGGAGCTGTTTTTT CATSLAGVWTGELFF
NA TRBJ2-5 NA TRBV19 13 TGTGCCAGTAGTATACGAAATCAGGAGACCCAGTACTTC CASSIRNQETQYF
TRBD2 TRBJ2-5 once TRBV29-1 16 TGCAGCGTTGAAGACCAGCGGGAGGGCCTAGAAGAGACCCAGTACTTC CSVEDQREGLEETQYF
TRBD2 TRBJ2-1 once TRBV6-6 16 TGTGCCAGCAGTTACGGGGGTCTAGCGGGAGTCAATGAGCAGTTCTTC CASSYGGLAGVNEQFF
NA TRBJ1-2 few TRBV27 16 TGTGCCAGCAGTTTAACCTCACAGGGTTTCACGTATGGCTACACCTTC CASSLTSQGFTYGYTF
TRBD1 TRBJ2-5 NA TRBV9 14 TGTGCCAGCAGCGAGGGGGACAGTGTGGTGACCCAGTACTTC CASSEGDSVVTQYF
TRBD2 TRBJ2-7 NA TRBV27 14 TGTGCCAGCAGTCCGGGACTAGCGTCTTACGAGCAGTACTTC CASSPGLASYEQYF
TRBD1 TRBJ1-4 NA TRBV7-9 13 TGTGCCAGCAGCCTCGGACAGGGGGAAAAACTGTTTTTT CASSLGQGEKLFF
TRBD2 TRBJ2-5 NA TRBV12-5 15 TGTGCTAGTGGTTTGGGGAGCGGGGGGTCAGAGACCCAGTACTTC CASGLGSGGSETQYF
NA TRBJ2-7 NA TRBV5-1 12 TGCGCCAGCGGCGGGACGGACTACGAGCAGTACTTC CASGGTDYEQYF
NA TRBJ2-7 NA TRBV9 16 TGTGCCAGCAGCGTCCAGACAGCAACTACTACCTACGAGCAGTACTTC CASSVQTATTTYEQYF
NA TRBJ1-1 NA TRBV7-2 14 TGTGCCAGCAGCTTACGTAGGGGTAGCACTGAAGCTTTCTTT CASSLRRGSTEAFF
TRBD1 TRBJ2-7 NA TRBV28 14 TGTGCCAGCAGTCCTCTCCGGGACAGGCCCGGGCAGTACTTC CASSPLRDRPGQYF
TRBD2 TRBJ2-2 NA TRBV10-3 15 TGTGCCATCAGAACAGCGGGAGGGGGCACCGGGGAGCTGTTTTTT CAIRTAGGGTGELFF
NA TRBJ2-1 NA TRBV21-1 15 TGTGCCAGCAGCAATAGGCCTAGCGGGAGCAATGAGCAGTTCTTC CASSNRPSGSNEQFF
TRBD1 TRBJ2-2 NA TRBV28 18 TGTGCCAGCAGTTTGCCGGGACAGTTCCTTTCGAACACCGGGGAGCTGTTTTTT CASSLPGQFLSNTGELFF
TRBD2 TRBJ2-1 once TRBV6-6 14 TGTGCCAGCCAGACTAGCGGGAGTTACAATGAGCAGTTCTTC CASQTSGSYNEQFF
TRBD2 TRBJ2-3 NA TRBV4-2 16 TGTGCCAGCAGCACCCCAACTAGCGGGAAAACAGATACGCAGTATTTT CASSTPTSGKTDTQYF
TRBD2 TRBJ2-3 NA TRBV7-8 17 TGTGCCAGCAGCTTAGAGTACTGGCGGGGGAGCACAGATACGCAGTATTTT CASSLEYWRGSTDTQYF
TRBD1 TRBJ2-7 NA TRBV6-5 13 TGTGCCAGCAGTAGGGACAGGATCCACGAGCAGTACTTC CASSRDRIHEQYF
NA TRBJ2-3 NA TRBV12-5 13 TGTGCTAGTGGTTTGAGCAGGGAAGATACGCAGTATTTT CASGLSREDTQYF
TRBD2 TRBJ2-5 NA TRBV9 12 TGTGCCAGCTGCGGGAGGGAAGAGACCCAGTACTTC CASCGREETQYF
TRBD2 TRBJ2-7 NA TRBV4-2 16 TGTGCCAGCAGCCGATTACTAGCGGGAGGGCCCAACGAGCAGTACTTC CASSRLLAGGPNEQYF
TRBD2 TRBJ2-1 NA TRBV7-9 16 TGTGCCAGCAGCCCCGTTAGCGGGAGGGCCTACAATGAGCAGTTCTTC CASSPVSGRAYNEQFF